The present T cell receptor beta chain was sequenced within a study of T-cell reconstitution after alpha-beta-depleted transplantation in children. Overall study results and limits: Recipient T cells and thymic progenitors that survived gave rise to the high TCRbeta diversity observed at day 60 in some patients. T-cell numbers and diversity one year post-transplant derived largely from freshly generated T cells. Expanded graft clones numbering several hundred reportedly gave rise to alpha-beta T cells about two months after transplant.

Using unique molecular identifiers, the investigators prepared the TCRbeta library. TCRdb independently ran MiXCR on the PCR reads; one entry per CDR3 protein. The sample comprises about 980,000 distinct CDR3 sequences, about 29% of which are singletons, and 25% to 35% rests with the top ten. V was pared by 3 bases and J by 5 bases, with 6 bases of the junction left unmatched. Germline CDR1 reads SGHRS; CDR2 reads YFSETQ. The CDR3 has 15 residues. This clonotype has just a few counts. What it binds is not known. The material was PBMCs, mostly from graft donor cells, obtained 360 days after TCRalphabeta/CD19-depleted stem cell transplant. The receptor's source is a boy in the first two years of life who had a stem cell transplant for SCID, so the T cells may come from the graft donor. The rearrangement joins TRBV5-1 to TRBJ2-2; 8 bases align to TRBD1. CDR3 protein: CASSSEDRETGELFF. Here the CDR3 DNA reads TGCGCCAGCAGCTCGGAGGACAGGGAAACCGGGGAGCTGTTTTTT.